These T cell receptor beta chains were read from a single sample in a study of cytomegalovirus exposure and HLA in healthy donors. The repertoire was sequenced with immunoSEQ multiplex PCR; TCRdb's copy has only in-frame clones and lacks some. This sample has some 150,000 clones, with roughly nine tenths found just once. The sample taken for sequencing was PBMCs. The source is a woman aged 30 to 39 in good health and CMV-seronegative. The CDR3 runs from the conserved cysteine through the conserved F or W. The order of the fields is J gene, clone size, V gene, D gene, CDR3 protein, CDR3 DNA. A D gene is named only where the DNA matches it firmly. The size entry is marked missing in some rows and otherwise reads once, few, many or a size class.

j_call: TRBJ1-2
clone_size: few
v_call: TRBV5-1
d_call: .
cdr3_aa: CASRVMEINGYSYTF
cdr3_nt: TGCGCCAGCAGGGTCATGGAGATCAACGGGTATAGCTACACCTTC

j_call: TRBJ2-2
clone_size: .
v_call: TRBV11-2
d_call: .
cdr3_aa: CASSLDRTGELFF
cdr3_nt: TGTGCCAGCAGCTTAGATCGGACCGGGGAGCTGTTTTTT

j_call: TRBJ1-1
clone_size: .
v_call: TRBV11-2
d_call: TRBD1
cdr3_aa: CASSDRDRTQEAFF
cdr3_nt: TGTGCCAGCAGCGACCGGGACAGGACTCAAGAAGCTTTCTTT

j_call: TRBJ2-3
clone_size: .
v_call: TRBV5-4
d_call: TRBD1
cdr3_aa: CASSLGTGYTDTQYF
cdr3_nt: TGTGCCAGCAGCTTGGGGACAGGGTACACAGATACGCAGTATTTT

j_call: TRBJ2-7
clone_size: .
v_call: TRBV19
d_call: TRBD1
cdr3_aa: CASRADRARNEQYF
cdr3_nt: TGTGCCAGTAGAGCGGACAGGGCGAGGAACGAGCAGTACTTC

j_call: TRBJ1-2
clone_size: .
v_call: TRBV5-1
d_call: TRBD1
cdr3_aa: CASSSAREGADGYTF
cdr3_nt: TGCGCCAGCAGTTCAGCTCGGGAGGGGGCGGATGGCTACACCTTC

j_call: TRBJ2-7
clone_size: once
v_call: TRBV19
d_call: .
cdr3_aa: CASSAWRGGYRFPGDVEQYF
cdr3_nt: TGTGCCAGTAGTGCCTGGAGAGGAGGGTACCGTTTCCCGGGAGATGTGGAGCAGTACTTC

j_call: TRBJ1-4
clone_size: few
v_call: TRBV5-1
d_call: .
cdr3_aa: CASSSGVSNEKLFF
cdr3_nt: TGCGCCAGCAGCTCCGGGGTCTCTAATGAAAAACTGTTTTTT

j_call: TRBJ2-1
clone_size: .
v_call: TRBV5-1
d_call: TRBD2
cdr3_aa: CASSKAGEYYNEQFF
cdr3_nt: TGCGCCAGCAGCAAAGCGGGAGAGTACTACAATGAGCAGTTCTTC

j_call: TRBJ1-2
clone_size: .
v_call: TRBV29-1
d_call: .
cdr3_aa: CSVETANYGYTF
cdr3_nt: TGCAGCGTTGAAACAGCTAACTATGGCTACACCTTC

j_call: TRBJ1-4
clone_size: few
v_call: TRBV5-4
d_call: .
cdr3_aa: CASSLRGTNEKLFF
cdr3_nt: TGTGCCAGCAGCTTGAGAGGAACTAATGAAAAACTGTTTTTT

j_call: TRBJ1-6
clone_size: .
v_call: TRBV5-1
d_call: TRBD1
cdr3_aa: CASRSSGTGGSPLHF
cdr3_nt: TGCGCCAGCAGATCGTCCGGGACAGGGGGATCACCCCTCCACTTT

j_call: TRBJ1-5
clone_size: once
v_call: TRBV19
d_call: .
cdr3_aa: CASTDVGVSNQPQHF
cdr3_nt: TGTGCCAGTACCGATGTAGGGGTTAGCAATCAGCCCCAGCATTTT

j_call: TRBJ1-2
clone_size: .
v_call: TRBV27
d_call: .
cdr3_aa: CASSFSRGFNYGYTF
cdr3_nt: TGTGCCAGCAGTTTCTCCCGGGGGTTTAACTATGGCTACACCTTC

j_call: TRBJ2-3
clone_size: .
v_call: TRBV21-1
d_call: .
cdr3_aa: CASIYPTGDRGTDTQYF
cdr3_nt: TGTGCCAGCATCTACCCCACGGGGGACAGGGGGACAGATACGCAGTATTTT

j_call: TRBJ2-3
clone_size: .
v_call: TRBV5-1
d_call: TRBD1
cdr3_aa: CASSLGDRTDTQYF
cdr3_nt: TGCGCCAGCAGCTTGGGGGACAGGACAGATACGCAGTATTTT

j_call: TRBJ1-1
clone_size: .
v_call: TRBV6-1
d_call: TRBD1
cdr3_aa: CASSGSTGVAFF
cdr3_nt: TGTGCCAGCAGTGGATCGACAGGGGTAGCTTTCTTT

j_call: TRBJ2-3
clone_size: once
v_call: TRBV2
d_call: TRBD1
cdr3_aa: CASSNDRGSTDTQYF
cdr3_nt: TGTGCCAGCAGCAACGACAGGGGGAGCACAGATACGCAGTATTTT

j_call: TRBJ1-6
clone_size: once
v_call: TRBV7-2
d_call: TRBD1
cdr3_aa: CASSPGTVSNSPLHF
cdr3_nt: TGTGCCAGCAGCCCGGGGACAGTCTCTAATTCACCCCTCCACTTT

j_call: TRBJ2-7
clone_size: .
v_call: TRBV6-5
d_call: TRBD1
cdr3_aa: CASSPGQGLAYEQYF
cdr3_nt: TGTGCCAGCAGTCCGGGACAGGGACTGGCCTACGAGCAGTACTTC

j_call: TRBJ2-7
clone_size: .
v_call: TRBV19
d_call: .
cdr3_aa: CASIGGAPEVLGEQYF
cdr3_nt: TGTGCCAGTATCGGCGGAGCGCCTGAAGTTCTCGGCGAGCAGTACTTC

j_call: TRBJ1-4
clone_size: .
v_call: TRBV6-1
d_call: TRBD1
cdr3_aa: CARGTGALTNEKLFF
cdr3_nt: TGTGCCAGGGGGACAGGGGCATTAACTAATGAAAAACTGTTTTTT

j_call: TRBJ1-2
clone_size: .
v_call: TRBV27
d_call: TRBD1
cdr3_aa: CASTSGGIERYTF
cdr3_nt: TGTGCCAGCACCTCAGGGGGGATCGAACGCTACACCTTC

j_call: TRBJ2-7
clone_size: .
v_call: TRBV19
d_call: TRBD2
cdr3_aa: CASSIMSGAPNEQYF
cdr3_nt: TGTGCCAGTAGTATCATGAGCGGGGCCCCCAACGAGCAGTACTTC

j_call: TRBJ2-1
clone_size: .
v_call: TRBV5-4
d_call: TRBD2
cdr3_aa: CASSIAGTSGSGEQFF
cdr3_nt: TGTGCCAGCAGCATTGCCGGGACTAGCGGGAGTGGTGAGCAGTTCTTC

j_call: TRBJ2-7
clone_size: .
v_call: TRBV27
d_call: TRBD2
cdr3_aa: CASSPHLAGGPAEQYF
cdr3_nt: TGTGCCAGCAGTCCCCACCTAGCGGGAGGGCCGGCCGAGCAGTACTTC

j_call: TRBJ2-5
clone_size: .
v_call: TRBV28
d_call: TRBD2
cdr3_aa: CASSPGLEAETQYF
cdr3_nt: TGTGCCAGCAGTCCGGGACTAGAAGCAGAGACCCAGTACTTC

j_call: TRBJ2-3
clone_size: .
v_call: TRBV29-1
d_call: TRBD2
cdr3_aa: CSVALLGTSGRSTDTQYF
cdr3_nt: TGCAGCGTTGCCCTCCTCGGGACGAGCGGGAGGAGCACAGATACGCAGTATTTT

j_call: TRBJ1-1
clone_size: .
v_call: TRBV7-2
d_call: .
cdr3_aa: CASRAGPSLDEAFF
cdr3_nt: TGTGCCAGCAGAGCGGGCCCTTCCCTAGATGAAGCTTTCTTT

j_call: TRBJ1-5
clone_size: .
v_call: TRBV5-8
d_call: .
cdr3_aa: CASSFAENQPQHF
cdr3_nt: TGTGCCAGCAGCTTCGCTGAGAATCAGCCCCAGCATTTT

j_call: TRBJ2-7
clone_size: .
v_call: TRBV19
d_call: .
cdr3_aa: CASILPGSVEQYF
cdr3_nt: TGTGCCAGTATCCTCCCCGGGTCGGTAGAGCAGTACTTC

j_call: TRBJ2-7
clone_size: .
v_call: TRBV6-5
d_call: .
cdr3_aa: CASSYSPVVAYEQYF
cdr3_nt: TGTGCCAGCAGTTACTCGCCGGTTGTTGCCTACGAGCAGTACTTC

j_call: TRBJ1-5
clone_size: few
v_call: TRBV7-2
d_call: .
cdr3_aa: CASSLVAGRDQPQHF
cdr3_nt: TGTGCCAGCAGCTTAGTAGCAGGGAGGGATCAGCCCCAGCATTTT

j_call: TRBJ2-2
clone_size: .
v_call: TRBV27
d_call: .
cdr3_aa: CASSPRDTYTGELFF
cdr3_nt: TGTGCCAGCAGCCCTCGGGACACCTACACCGGGGAGCTGTTTTTT

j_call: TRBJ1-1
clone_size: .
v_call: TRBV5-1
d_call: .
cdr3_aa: CASSAGGLNTEAFF
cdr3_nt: TGCGCCAGCAGCGCCGGCGGGCTGAACACTGAAGCTTTCTTT